The clone carrying this TCR beta chain is a singleton in its sample. The antigen is unknown. The V gene's germline CDR1 is GTSNPN and CDR2 SVGIG (reference sequence). The CDR3 loop spans 13 amino acids. Trimming took off 0 bases at V and 9 bases at J, with 12 bases between the two ends. The data were obtained in a study of cytomegalovirus exposure and HLA in healthy donors. Study findings and constraints: Researchers reported in a later analysis that common viral pathogens appeared linked to several top clusters. A later analysis associated 15,000 to 20,000 TCR beta sequences with HLA alleles at a 0.05 false discovery rate. In a later analysis, TCR beta V- and J-gene trimming was associated with a missense DCLRE1C variant.

The PCR made use of 60 Vbeta and 13 Jbeta primers. Sequencing was performed with immunoSEQ multiplex PCR; in TCRdb, only in-frame clones are kept and a portion is missing. The sample carries around 140,000 clones, 60% to 80% recorded once. This chain uses TRBV30 with TRBJ1-3; D is unclear. This TCR was sampled from a male donor in good health and CMV-seronegative. Sequencing was carried out using PBMCs. The CDR3 coding sequence is TGTGCCTGGAGTGTATCCCTCTATGCCACCATATATTTT. It specifies CAWSVSLYATIYF.